The clone carrying this TCR beta chain was picked up many times. These data come from a study of regulatory T cells in long-lasting Graves disease. The V segment lost 6 bases and the J segment 3 bases; nucleotides outside the gene matches: 8. The germline V gene encodes CDR1 SQVTM and CDR2 ANQGSEA. The CDR3 contains 14 residues. Arm-PCR with iRepertoire HTBI primers amplified the CDR3 regions for these TCR beta libraries. TCRdb analysed the multiplex PCR reads with MiXCR anew, one entry per CDR3 protein. Here the sample spans 200,000 to 250,000 distinct CDR3 sequences, roughly a fifth being singletons. Indicated time point: newly diagnosed GD, antithyroid drugs for less than 3 months. Isolated PBMC RNA provided the starting material for the TCR library. These data were also filed under a second study, of T cells in Graves' hyperthyroidism and ophthalmopathy. That source adds: The HTBI primer set served for first-round RT-PCR of the TCR CDR3.

This specimen was peripheral blood mononuclear cells (PBMCs), taken at new diagnosis, from a patient treated with antithyroid drugs. The source is a woman younger than 45 with Graves disease. The chain couples TRBV29-1 to TRBJ1-3, with 7 positions matching TRBD1. The CDR3 is CSVGLGQVGNTIYF. CDR3 sequence (DNA): TGCAGCGTCGGACTCGGACAGGTTGGAAACACCATATATTTT. The entire variable domain, with the rest obtained from reference TRBV29-1 and TRBJ1-3, is as follows: SAVISQKPSRDICQRGTSLTIQCQVDSQVTMMFWYRQQPGQSLTLIATANQGSEATYESGFVIDKFPISRPNLTFSTLTVSNMSPEDSSIYLCSVGLGQVGNTIYFGEGSWLTVV.